The 28 T cell receptor beta chains below all came from one sample that was sequenced in a study. TCRdb processed the 5' RACE reads anew with MiXCR; each CDR3 protein has one entry. The sample yields about 54,000 distinct CDR3 sequences, roughly 18% seen once. The sample comprised naive CD4+ T cells sorted from blood. As to subset: naive CD4+ T cells, CD4+CD45RA+CD25-. The origin of the receptors is a female donor with breast cancer.

The chain joins TRBV18 to TRBJ1-1; D uncertain. Trimming took 4 bases from V and 1 from J, leaving 10 bases between them. The CDR3 extends over 14 amino acids. Germline V gene data show CDR1 as KGHSH and CDR2 as LQKENI. CDR3 protein: CASSLGKGNTEAFF. In DNA form, the CDR3 reads TGTGCCAGCTCACTTGGAAAGGGGAACACTGAAGCTTTCTTT.

V is TRBV12-3 or TRBV12-4 and J is TRBJ2-7; weak D call: TRBD1 (5 bases). CDR3 size: 14 residues. V lost 3 bases and J 6 bases, leaving 15 bases between the germline ends. The CDR3 loop is CASSLSVGAFEQYF. In DNA form, the CDR3 reads TGTGCCAGCAGTTTGAGTGTAGGGGCCTTCGAGCAGTACTTC.

V is TRBV5-5 and J is TRBJ1-4; 7 nucleotides agree with TRBD1. Germline lookup yields CDR1 SGHKS and CDR2 YYEKEE (reference sequence). V gave up 2 bases and J gave up 7 bases; unmatched junction bases: 11. The length of the CDR3 is 16 residues. The CDR3 DNA is TGTGCCAGCAGCTTTAGGTTAGGGGGCGCGGGTGAAAAACTGTTTTTT. Translation gives CASSFRLGGAGEKLFF.

This chain uses TRBV5-1 with TRBJ2-3; D is perhaps TRBD1 or TRBD2 (6 bases each). The V and J ends lost 4 bases and 4 bases respectively, with 16 bases between them. The CDR3 consists of 15 residues. Germline V CDR1 and CDR2: SGHRS, YFSETQ. The CDR3 spells CASSQQGGIADTQYF. CDR3 bases: TGCGCCAGCAGCCAACAGGGAGGTATCGCAGATACGCAGTATTTT.

This clonotype was observed many times. The chain uses TRBV6-5 and TRBJ1-2; D is unresolved. CDR3 size: 12 residues. In germline, CDR1 is MNHEY, CDR2 SVGAGI. V was cut by 6 bases and J by 6 bases, with 11 bases left in between. CDR3 in amino acids: CASRREGHGYTF. DNA of the CDR3: TGTGCCAGCAGGAGAGAGGGCCATGGCTACACCTTC.

J is TRBJ1-1 and V is TRBV4-1; tentative D call: TRBD1 (5 bases). CDR3 length: 15 amino acids. V lost 3 bases and J 6 bases, leaving 17 bases between the germline ends. CDR1 and CDR2 (germline): MGHRA, YSYEKL. CDR3 protein: CASSHPFQGRSEAFF. CDR3 in DNA: TGCGCCAGCAGCCATCCTTTTCAGGGTCGCTCTGAAGCTTTCTTT.

A few counts support this clonotype. This chain joins TRBV4-2 and TRBJ2-1; 7 positions match TRBD2. The CDR3 covers 13 residues. V gave up 5 bases and J gave up 9 bases; unmatched junction bases: 7. Per the germline V gene, CDR1 is LGHNA and CDR2 is YNFKEQ. CDR3 sequence reads: CASSSLSGGEQFF. The CDR3 DNA sequence: TGTGCCAGCAGCTCCCTGTCGGGAGGTGAGCAGTTCTTC.

The chain has TRBV7-2 and TRBJ2-5, with 7 bases fitting TRBD1. Per germline, CDR1 SGHTA and CDR2 FQGNSA. The CDR3 is made up of 17 amino acids. V lost 2 bases and J lost 2; bases outside the gene matches: 11. CDR3 in amino acids: CASSLRGLGARQETQYF. The CDR3 coding sequence is TGTGCCAGCAGCTTAAGGGGGCTGGGAGCGAGACAAGAGACCCAGTACTTC.

This clonotype was recorded at least ten times. The chain is built from TRBV5-6 and TRBJ1-2; D might be TRBD1 (6 bases). Trimming stripped 3 bases from V and 11 bases from J, with 11 bases between. Looked up from germline, CDR1 is SGHDT and CDR2 is YYEEEE. The CDR3 sequence is 11 residues long. The CDR3 protein is CASSSDSLYTF. CDR3 in DNA: TGTGCCAGCAGCTCGGACAGCTTATACACCTTC. The complete variable domain, with remaining parts taken from reference TRBV5-6 and TRBJ1-2, reads DAGVTQSPTHLIKTRGQQVTLRCSPKSGHDTVSWYQQALGQGPQFIFQYYEEEERQRGNFPDRFSGHQFPNYSSELNVNALLLGDSALYLCASSSDSLYTFGSGTRLTVV.

A remark on this clonotype: This may arise from a read error, as a much more abundant clone is one base away. The chain combines TRBV20-1 with TRBJ2-7, with a weak D call TRBD2 (5 bases). The germline CDR1 and CDR2 sequences are DFQATT and SNEGSKA (reference sequence). The CDR3 is made up of 15 amino acids. The CDR3 nucleotides read TGCGGTGCTAGCCCGCTCATAGCGATAACCTACGAGCAGTACTTC. The encoded protein is CGASPLIAITYEQYF.

V usage is TRBV27 and J usage is TRBJ2-7, with 7 bases lining up with TRBD1. Germline V gene sequence: CDR1 MNHEY, CDR2 SMNVEV (reference sequence). V shed 4 bases and J 9 bases; nucleotides not matched to a gene: 12. CDR3 length equals 14 residues. The CDR3 loop reads CASSSIKQGRGQYF. As DNA, the CDR3 is TGTGCCAGCAGTTCTATTAAACAGGGGAGAGGGCAGTACTTC.

The table lists this clonotype with a few counts. This chain's CDR3 is CASSSRPPMNTEAFF. DNA of the CDR3: TGTGCCAGCTCATCCCGTCCCCCCATGAACACTGAAGCTTTCTTT. This sequence joins TRBV18 and TRBJ1-1; D call uncertain. From germline, CDR1 is KGHSH and CDR2 LQKENI. This CDR3 comprises 15 residues. V was trimmed by 5 bases and J by 0 bases, leaving 13 bases between them.

Concerning this clonotype: Because the CDR3 is missing its conserved closing phenylalanine or tryptophan, this is likely a read error. CDR3 region: CASSVRVGYTL. CDR3 nucleotides: TGTGCCAGCAGTGTGAGGGTCGGCTACACCCTC. The chain carries TRBV2 and TRBJ1-2; D unclear. CDR3 length equals 11 residues. Trimming removed 4 bases from V and 8 bases from J, with 8 bases in between. Germline V CDR1 and CDR2: SNHLY, FYNNEI.

In its sample, this clonotype ranks as medium-sized. The V and J genes are TRBV20-1 and TRBJ2-3; D is perhaps TRBD1 (6 bases). Germline CDR1 DFQATT, CDR2 SNEGSKA (reference sequence). This CDR3 is built from 15 residues. V lost 6 bases, J lost 0 bases, and 16 bases lay in between. The chain's CDR3 is CSAPTGQASTDTQYF. The CDR3 bases are TGCAGTGCCCCGACAGGCCAGGCTAGCACAGATACGCAGTATTTT.

The sample holds many counts of this clonotype. This sequence joins TRBV5-5 and TRBJ2-7; the match to TRBD1 covers 12 bases. J lost 3 bases, V lost 3 bases, and 7 bases had no gene match. CDR3 size: 16 residues. Germline V lookup: CDR1 SGHKS, CDR2 YYEKEE (reference sequence). The CDR3 nucleotides read TGTGCCAGCAGCTCTGCGGGGACAGGGGGCGTCTACGAGCAGTACTTC. Its protein is CASSSAGTGGVYEQYF. The variable domain in full, with the rest retrieved from reference TRBV5-5 and TRBJ2-7, is DAGVTQSPTHLIKTRGQQVTLRCSPISGHKSVSWYQQVLGQGPQFIFQYYEKEERGRGNFPDRFSARQFPNYSSELNVNALLLGDSALYLCASSSAGTGGVYEQYFGPGTRLTVT.

The chain employs TRBV20-1 and TRBJ2-1; no clear D gene. This CDR3 has 12 amino acids. The germline gives CDR1 DFQATT, CDR2 SNEGSKA (reference sequence). Trimming stripped 3 bases from V and 6 bases from J, with 9 bases between. For the CDR3, the DNA is TGCAGTGCTAGTCGACTTCGCAATGAGCAGTTCTTC. This codes for CSASRLRNEQFF.

J is TRBJ1-2 and V is TRBV5-1; D might be TRBD1 (5 bases). Between the trimmed V and J ends, which lost 0 bases and 4 bases, there was a span of 10 bases. The CDR3 length is 14 residues. Germline CDR1 reads SGHRS; CDR2 reads YFSETQ. For the CDR3, the DNA is TGCGCCAGCAGCTTGGTTGCAGGGCGCTATGGCTACACCTTC. Its translation is CASSLVAGRYGYTF.

Ten or more counts support this clonotype. The rearrangement links TRBV5-1 to TRBJ2-6; D is ambiguous. The germline V gene has CDR1 SGHRS and CDR2 YFSETQ. This CDR3 is 16 amino acids long. V dropped 0 bases and J dropped 1 base, with 8 bases sitting between them. The CDR3 nucleotides are TGCGCCAGCAGCTTGGCGGCAACTTCTGGGGCCAACGTCCTGACTTTC. Translating gives CASSLAATSGANVLTF.

This clonotype has more than one count but fewer than ten. V usage is TRBV24-1 and J usage is TRBJ2-2, with 9 bases lining up with TRBD1. V was clipped by 9 bases and J by 3 bases; unmatched bases: 1. Germline V gene sequence: CDR1 KGHDR, CDR2 SFDVKD. This CDR3 has 13 amino acids. The CDR3 here is CATGTGYTGELFF. The CDR3 region has the DNA TGTGCCACCGGGACAGGGTACACCGGGGAGCTGTTTTTT.

The chain couples TRBV9 to TRBJ1-6; D is unresolved. The CDR3 totals 16 residues. Trimming shortened V by 0 bases and J by 9 bases, and 16 bases separated the two germline ends. Germline CDR1 and CDR2: SGDLS and YYNGEE. Here the CDR3 DNA reads TGTGCCAGCAGCGTAGATTTACACGGGCGTGGTTCACCCCTCCACTTT. This sequence encodes CASSVDLHGRGSPLHF.

This clonotype occurred many times. V and J are TRBV6-5 and TRBJ1-3; D gene uncertain. Trimming shortened V by 6 bases and J by 0 bases, and 9 bases separated the two germline ends. Per the germline V gene, CDR1 is MNHEY and CDR2 is SVGAGI. This CDR3 contains 14 residues. CDR3 bases: TGTGCCAGCAGCGTCATACCCTCTGGAAACACCATATATTTT. Translating it yields CASSVIPSGNTIYF.

The genes are TRBV5-1 and TRBJ2-7; 8 bases agree with TRBD2. Germline CDR1 reads SGHRS; CDR2 reads YFSETQ. There are 18 residues in the CDR3. V lost 5 bases and J lost 4; bases outside the gene matches: 20. The CDR3 DNA follows: TGCGCCAGCAGATACACTAGCGGCAGCGGAGGCTCCGTATACGAGCAGTACTTC. Protein: CASRYTSGSGGSVYEQYF.

The rearrangement links TRBV7-3 to TRBJ2-3, with unresolved D. V was clipped by 5 bases and J by 1 base, with 13 bases between them. Germline-derived CDR1 and CDR2 are SGHTA and FQGTGA. CDR3 length: 15 residues. The DNA of the CDR3 is TGTGCCAGCAGCCCCTACTCGAGTCGCACAGATACGCAGTATTTT. It yields the protein CASSPYSSRTDTQYF.

Details on this clonotype: A much larger clone lies a single base off, so this may be a read error. The rearrangement joins TRBV5-1 to TRBJ2-1; 9 positions agree with TRBD1. The CDR3 runs 15 residues. Germline V lookup: CDR1 SGHRS, CDR2 YFSETQ. The trim removed 4 bases at V and 7 bases at J, leaving 9 bases unmatched. The CDR3 DNA reads TGCGCCAGCAGCCTTTCCGGGACAGGGCCAAATGAGCAGTTCTTC. It translates to CASSLSGTGPNEQFF.

This clonotype occurred a few times. The chain has TRBV20-1 and TRBJ1-5; tentative D call: TRBD1 (6 bases). This CDR3 region has 16 residues. Germline V gene lookup returns CDR1 DFQATT and CDR2 SNEGSKA (reference sequence). The ends were cut back, 3 bases at V and 3 bases at J, with 18 bases in the middle. CDR3 loop: CSASEAGADYNQPQHF. The CDR3 DNA follows: TGCAGTGCTAGTGAGGCGGGGGCGGACTACAATCAGCCCCAGCATTTT.

The CDR3 is CASSPQGGSEQYF. The DNA of the CDR3 is TGTGCCAGCTCACCTCAGGGGGGCAGCGAGCAGTACTTC. The V call is TRBV18, the J call TRBJ2-7, with D possibly TRBD1 on 7 matching bases. V was shortened by 3 bases and J by 6 bases, with 12 bases between the two germline ends. CDR3 size: 13 residues. Germline V gene sequence: CDR1 KGHSH, CDR2 LQKENI.

The genes are TRBV20-1 and TRBJ2-1; TRBD2 matches at 13 bases. The germline V gene has CDR1 DFQATT and CDR2 SNEGSKA (reference sequence). The V gene end was trimmed by 3 bases and the J gene end by 6 bases; junction bases not matched to a gene: 8. The CDR3 contains 16 residues. The CDR3 nucleotides are TGCAGTGCTAGCCTTGGACTAGCGGGAGCCCGCAATGAGCAGTTCTTC. Residues: CSASLGLAGARNEQFF.

With regard to this clonotype: Germline and junction disagree at one end, which may indicate a read error. This chain joins TRBV20-1 and TRBJ1-6, with D possibly being TRBD1 (6 bases). The length of the CDR3 is 14 residues. Germline V gene lookup returns CDR1 DFQATT and CDR2 SNEGSKA (reference sequence). This chain's CDR3 is CGARAGAYNSPLHF. The CDR3 nucleotides are TGCGGTGCTAGAGCAGGGGCATATAATTCACCCCTCCACTTT.